This T cell receptor beta chain was recovered during a study of Ad26.COV2.S vaccination and SARS-CoV-2 variants. Overall study results and limits: Possibly, TCR breadth and depth analyses underestimated total T cell responses.

Concerning this clone: Its antigen is not identified.

Generated by immunoSEQ multiplex PCR, the TCRdb table keeps only in-frame clones and is missing some. The repertoire has 400,000 to 450,000 clones, approximately 90% of them found once; the top ten carry about 12%. The CDR3 contains 15 residues. Germline V lookup: CDR1 SNHLY, CDR2 FYNNEI. V was clipped by 4 bases and J by 3 bases; unmatched bases: 4. The treatment denotes: some 20 received Ad26.COV2.S at low or high dose, single or two shots; about 5 received placebo; per-sample allocation not given. Samples were taken on day 63 after the first vaccine or placebo injection. Sequenced material: peripheral blood, taken in a trial of Ad26.COV2.S vaccine versus placebo. This clonotype was obtained from a person between 18 and 65 years old who received the Ad26.COV2.S COVID-19 vaccine or a placebo. The chain joins TRBV2 to TRBJ2-3, with 10 nucleotides matching TRBD1. The CDR3 here is CASSVTGGRTDTQYF. CDR3 in DNA: TGTGCCAGCAGTGTGACAGGGGGCCGGACAGATACGCAGTATTTT.